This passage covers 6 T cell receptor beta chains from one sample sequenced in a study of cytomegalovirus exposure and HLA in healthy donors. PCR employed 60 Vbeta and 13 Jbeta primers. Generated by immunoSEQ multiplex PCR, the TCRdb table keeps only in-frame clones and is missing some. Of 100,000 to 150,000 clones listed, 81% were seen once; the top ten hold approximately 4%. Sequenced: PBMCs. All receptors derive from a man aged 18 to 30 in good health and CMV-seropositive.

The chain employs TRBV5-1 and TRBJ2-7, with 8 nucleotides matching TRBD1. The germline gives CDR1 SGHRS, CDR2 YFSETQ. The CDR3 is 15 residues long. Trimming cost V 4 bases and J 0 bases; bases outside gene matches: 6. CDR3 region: CASSPDRAASYEQYF. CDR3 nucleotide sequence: TGCGCCAGCAGCCCGGACAGGGCCGCCTCCTACGAGCAGTACTTC.

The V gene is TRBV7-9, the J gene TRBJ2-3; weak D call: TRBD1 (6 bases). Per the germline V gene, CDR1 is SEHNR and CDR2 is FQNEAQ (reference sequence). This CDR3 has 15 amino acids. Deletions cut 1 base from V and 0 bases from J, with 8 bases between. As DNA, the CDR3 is TGTGCCAGCAGCTTAGGTACAGGGAGCACAGATACGCAGTATTTT. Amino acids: CASSLGTGSTDTQYF.

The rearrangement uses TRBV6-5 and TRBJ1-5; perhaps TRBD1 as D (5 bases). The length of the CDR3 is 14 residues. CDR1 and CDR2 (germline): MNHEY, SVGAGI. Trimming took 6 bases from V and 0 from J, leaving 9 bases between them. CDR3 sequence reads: CASSRDSSNQPQHF. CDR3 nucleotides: TGTGCCAGCAGCCGCGACAGTAGCAATCAGCCCCAGCATTTT.

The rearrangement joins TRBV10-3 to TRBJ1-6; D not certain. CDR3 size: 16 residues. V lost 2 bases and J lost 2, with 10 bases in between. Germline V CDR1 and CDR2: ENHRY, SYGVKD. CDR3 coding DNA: TGTGCCATCAGTGAGCCAGGTGACGCCTATAATTCACCCCTCCACTTT. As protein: CAISEPGDAYNSPLHF.

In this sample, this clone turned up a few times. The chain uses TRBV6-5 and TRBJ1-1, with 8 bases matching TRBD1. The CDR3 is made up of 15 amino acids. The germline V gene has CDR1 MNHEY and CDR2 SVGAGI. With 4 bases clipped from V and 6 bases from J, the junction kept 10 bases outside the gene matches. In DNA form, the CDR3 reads TGTGCCAGCAGTTTTCCACCGGACAGGGTGGCTGAAGCTTTCTTT. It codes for CASSFPPDRVAEAFF.

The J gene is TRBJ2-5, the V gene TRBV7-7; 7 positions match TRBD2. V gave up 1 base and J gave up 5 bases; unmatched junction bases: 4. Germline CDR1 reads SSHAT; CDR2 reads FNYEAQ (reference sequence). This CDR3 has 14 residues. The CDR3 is CASSLDRGDETQYF. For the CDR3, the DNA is TGTGCCAGCAGCTTAGATCGGGGGGACGAGACCCAGTACTTC. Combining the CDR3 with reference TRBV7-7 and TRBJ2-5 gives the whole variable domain GAGVSQSPRYKVTKRGQDVTLRCDPISSHATLYWYQQALGQGPEFLTYFNYEAQPDKSGLPSDRFSAERPEGSISTLTIQRTEQRDSAMYRCASSLDRGDETQYFGPGTRLLVL.